The 32 T cell receptor beta chains presented below share a single source sample, sequenced in a study of identifying expanded T cells in peripheral blood. TCRdb's copy holds only in-frame clones and misses some; the assay was immunoSEQ multiplex PCR. The repertoire has under 100,000 clones, approximately 81% of them found once; the top ten carry 3.5% to 5%. Sequencing was performed on blood. The receptors here all came from a person between 18 and 75 years old in good health.

This clone was found a few times. The genes are TRBV7-9 and TRBJ1-6; D not resolved. V lost 1 base and J 8 bases, leaving 0 bases between the germline ends. This CDR3 comprises 11 residues. Germline V gives CDR1 SEHNR, CDR2 FQNEAQ (reference sequence). CDR3 sequence reads: CASSLDSPLHF. DNA of the CDR3: TGTGCCAGCAGCTTAGATTCACCCCTCCACTTT.

V is TRBV6-5 and J is TRBJ2-3; D not resolved. Trimming shortened V by 2 bases and J by 0 bases, and 6 bases separated the two germline ends. The CDR3 is made up of 14 amino acids. Germline assignment: CDR1 MNHEY and CDR2 SVGAGI. The CDR3 bases are TGTGCCAGCAGTTACCTACGTAGCACAGATACGCAGTATTTT. Its protein is CASSYLRSTDTQYF.

This rearrangement joins TRBV7-9 to TRBJ2-5; D remains ambiguous. CDR3 length: 14 residues. V lost 4 bases to trimming and J lost 4 bases, with 13 bases between them. Germline CDR1 and CDR2: SEHNR and FQNEAQ (reference sequence). CDR3 DNA: TGTGCCAGCAGCTCATCAGGAGCGAGAGAGACCCAGTACTTC. Amino acids: CASSSSGARETQYF.

V gene TRBV9 combines with J gene TRBJ2-1, with TRBD1 matching over 7 bases. Losses at the gene ends were 4 bases for V and 4 bases for J; bases not matched to a gene: 5. CDR1 is SGDLS and CDR2 is YYNGEE in the germline V gene. CDR3 length: 14 residues. CDR3 amino acids: CASSFGTDYNEQFF. For the CDR3, the DNA is TGTGCCAGCAGCTTCGGGACAGATTACAATGAGCAGTTCTTC. Full variable domain (remainder filled in from reference TRBV9 and TRBJ2-1): DSGVTQTPKHLITATGQRVTLRCSPRSGDLSVYWYQQSLDQGLQFLIQYYNGEERAKGNILERFSAQQFPDLHSELNLSSLELGDSALYFCASSFGTDYNEQFFGPGTRLTVL.

The genes are TRBV4-1 and TRBJ1-4; a possible D gene is TRBD1 (5 bases). The CDR3 runs to 15 residues. In germline, CDR1 is MGHRA, CDR2 YSYEKL. Trimming took off 2 bases at V and 6 bases at J, with 13 bases between the two ends. The CDR3 loop reads CASSQSGGVDEKLFF. CDR3 nucleotide sequence: TGCGCCAGCAGCCAAAGTGGGGGTGTGGATGAAAAACTGTTTTTT.

The chain employs TRBV19 and TRBJ1-1; a weak D match, TRBD1 (5 bases). This CDR3 region has 13 residues. CDR1 is LNHDA, CDR2 SQIVND, per germline (reference sequence). V shed 3 bases and J shed 4 bases, with 9 bases lying between them. The CDR3: CASSMGGITEAFF. In nucleotides, the CDR3 is TGTGCCAGTAGTATGGGGGGGATCACTGAAGCTTTCTTT.

This clone was counted between two and nine times. This chain uses TRBV7-6 with TRBJ1-1; weak D call: TRBD1 (5 bases). CDR1 and CDR2 (germline): SGHVS, FNYEAQ. The CDR3 runs 15 residues. The V end was cut by 2 bases, the J end by 6 bases, with 16 bases between. The CDR3 sequence: CASSLLSDSPAEAFF. The CDR3 DNA reads as TGTGCCAGCAGCTTATTGAGTGACAGCCCCGCTGAAGCTTTCTTT.

The chain has TRBV9 and TRBJ2-5, with TRBD2 as a possible D gene (5 bases). Germline assignment: CDR1 SGDLS and CDR2 YYNGEE. The V end was cut by 3 bases, the J end by 0 bases, with 9 bases between. The length of the CDR3 is 14 residues. This chain's CDR3 is CASSGEGNQETQYF. The CDR3 region has the DNA TGTGCCAGCAGCGGCGAGGGAAACCAAGAGACCCAGTACTTC.

The DNA of the CDR3 is TGTGCCAGCAGCTTAGCGAATAGGGGGACTGAAGCTTTCTTT. Protein product: CASSLANRGTEAFF. The gene calls are TRBV11-2 and TRBJ1-1; possibly TRBD1 for D (6 bases). Germline CDR1 reads SGHAT; CDR2 reads FQNNGV. The CDR3 is 14 residues long. The V end was cut by 1 base, the J end by 5 bases, with 11 bases between.

This chain uses TRBV5-6 with TRBJ2-7, with D perhaps matching TRBD1 (5 bases). The germline gives CDR1 SGHDT, CDR2 YYEEEE. The CDR3 covers 13 residues. The germline V and J ends were trimmed by 1 base and 7 bases, with 12 bases remaining between them. CDR3 bases: TGTGCCAGCAGCTTGATAAGGGGTGGGGAGCAGTACTTC. It specifies CASSLIRGGEQYF.

The CDR3 DNA reads TGTGCCAGCAGCGTAACGGACAGGGGCTATGGCTACACCTTC. It specifies CASSVTDRGYGYTF. The chain joins TRBV9 to TRBJ1-2; TRBD1 aligns across 9 bases. The CDR3 consists of 14 residues. Looked up from germline, CDR1 is SGDLS and CDR2 is YYNGEE. V trimming: 1 base; J trimming: 4 bases; junction bases outside the gene matches: 2. Full variable domain (missing parts from reference TRBV9 and TRBJ1-2): DSGVTQTPKHLITATGQRVTLRCSPRSGDLSVYWYQQSLDQGLQFLIQYYNGEERAKGNILERFSAQQFPDLHSELNLSSLELGDSALYFCASSVTDRGYGYTFGSGTRLTVV.

This chain uses TRBV4-3 with TRBJ2-3; possibly TRBD2 for D (7 bases). Germline V gene lookup returns CDR1 LGHNA and CDR2 YSLEER. V gave up 0 bases and J gave up 5 bases, with 18 bases separating them. The CDR3 is 17 amino acids. The DNA for the CDR3 is TGCGCCAGCAGCCAAGATTTCGCGCACGGGGGGCTAGATACGCAGTATTTT. It yields the protein CASSQDFAHGGLDTQYF.

This rearrangement joins TRBV10-3 to TRBJ2-5, with D hard to call. Trimming left V 2 bases short and J 5 bases short, with 9 bases between. The CDR3 totals 13 residues. Per the germline V gene, CDR1 is ENHRY and CDR2 is SYGVKD. CDR3 nucleotide sequence: TGTGCCATCAGTGAGCGCTACGGGGAGACCCAGTACTTC. It yields the protein CAISERYGETQYF.

This chain joins TRBV7-9 and TRBJ2-3; maybe TRBD2 (5 bases). This CDR3 comprises 16 residues. Per the germline V gene, CDR1 is SEHNR and CDR2 is FQNEAQ (reference sequence). With 10 bases removed from V and 0 bases from J, the gap between germline ends came to 20 bases. Here the CDR3 DNA reads TGTGCCATCAAAGAGGGCTCGGACTTTAGCACAGATACGCAGTATTTT. Protein sequence: CAIKEGSDFSTDTQYF.

The chain uses TRBV19 and TRBJ1-5; TRBD1 is a possible D gene (6 bases). Trimming shortened V by 5 bases and J by 3 bases, and 14 bases separated the two germline ends. Germline V CDR1 and CDR2: LNHDA, SQIVND (reference sequence). The CDR3 length is 15 residues. CDR3 in amino acids: CASSWGGQLNQPQHF. As DNA, the CDR3 is TGTGCCAGTAGTTGGGGCGGACAGCTCAATCAGCCCCAGCATTTT.

The genes are TRBV6-4 and TRBJ2-1; TRBD2 is a possible D gene (5 bases). The germline V gene has CDR1 MRHNA and CDR2 SNTAGT. The CDR3 spans 13 residues. With 5 bases removed from V and 2 bases from J, the gap between germline ends came to 7 bases. Written as DNA, the CDR3 is TGTGCCAGCAGTAGCGGACCCTACAATGAGCAGTTCTTC. It encodes CASSSGPYNEQFF.

V and J are TRBV7-9 and TRBJ1-2; D remains ambiguous. Trimming shortened V by 8 bases and J by 6 bases, and 7 bases separated the two germline ends. The CDR3 loop spans 10 amino acids. Looked up from germline, CDR1 is SEHNR and CDR2 is FQNEAQ (reference sequence). The CDR3 is CASASDGYTF. The CDR3 DNA follows: TGTGCCAGCGCTTCCGATGGCTACACCTTC.

This clone was picked up a small number of times. The CDR3 protein is CATSRGIGTDQETQYF. The CDR3 region has the DNA TGTGCCACCAGCAGAGGGATTGGGACAGATCAAGAGACCCAGTACTTC. The genes are TRBV15 and TRBJ2-5; 7 bases align to TRBD1. V lost 1 base and J lost 2; bases outside the gene matches: 7. Germline V lookup: CDR1 LNHNV, CDR2 YYDKDF (reference sequence). CDR3 length: 16 amino acids. The full variable domain, its missing parts supplied by reference TRBV15 and TRBJ2-5, is DAMVIQNPRYQVTQFGKPVTLSCSQTLNHNVMYWYQQKSSQAPKLLFHYYDKDFNNEADTPDNFQSRRPNTSFCFLDIRSPGLGDTAMYLCATSRGIGTDQETQYFGPGTRLLVL.

This clone was recorded once. This chain joins TRBV2 and TRBJ2-7; D call uncertain. Trimming shortened V by 4 bases and J by 2 bases, and 12 bases separated the two germline ends. Germline V gene lookup returns CDR1 SNHLY and CDR2 FYNNEI. CDR3 length equals 14 residues. CDR3 DNA: TGTGCCAGCAGTGGGAGTTTACTGACCTACGAGCAGTACTTC. Its protein is CASSGSLLTYEQYF.

This clone has more than one count but fewer than ten. The chain carries TRBV19 and TRBJ1-2; tentatively, D is TRBD1 (6 bases). This CDR3 spans 17 amino acids. Trimming stripped 2 bases from V and 0 bases from J, with 16 bases between. Per the germline V gene, CDR1 is LNHDA and CDR2 is SQIVND (reference sequence). For the CDR3, the DNA is TGTGCCAGTAGTATAAGCCGATTAGGGGGGGCTAACTATGGCTACACCTTC. It is translated as CASSISRLGGANYGYTF. The complete variable domain, with remaining parts taken from reference TRBV19 and TRBJ1-2, reads DGGITQSPKYLFRKEGQNVTLSCEQNLNHDAMYWYRQDPGQGLRLIYYSQIVNDFQKGDIAEGYSVSREKKESFPLTVTSAQKNPTAFYLCASSISRLGGANYGYTFGSGTRLTVV.

Note on this clone: Other DNA sequences of this sample code for an identical CDR3. V gene TRBV4-1 combines with J gene TRBJ2-5, with 9 bases identical to TRBD2. Germline CDR1 MGHRA, CDR2 YSYEKL. The CDR3 contains 17 residues. Losses at the gene ends were 0 bases for V and 1 base for J; bases not matched to a gene: 6. Here the CDR3 reads CASSQDPAGGPQETQYF. CDR3 DNA sequence: TGCGCCAGCAGCCAAGATCCTGCGGGGGGGCCCCAAGAGACCCAGTACTTC.

The chain joins TRBV7-2 to TRBJ1-1, with D uncertain. Germline CDR1 reads SGHTA; CDR2 reads FQGNSA. There are 15 residues in the CDR3. Trimming took off 1 base at V and 1 base at J, with 10 bases between the two ends. The CDR3 DNA reads as TGTGCCAGCAGCTTAGTGTTCGCTGGGAACACTGAAGCTTTCTTT. Translated, it gives CASSLVFAGNTEAFF.

This chain connects TRBV7-9 to TRBJ1-4; D is ambiguous. CDR1 SEHNR and CDR2 FQNEAQ come from the germline V gene (reference sequence). Trimming shortened V by 1 base and J by 10 bases, and 16 bases separated the two germline ends. This CDR3 contains 15 residues. The DNA for the CDR3 is TGTGCCAGCAGCTTAGGCGCCAGTGGCCCTGGAAAACTGTTTTTT. It codes for CASSLGASGPGKLFF.

The V gene is TRBV5-4, the J gene TRBJ1-2; TRBD1 agrees at 7 bases. The CDR3 totals 14 residues. Germline-derived CDR1 and CDR2 are SGHNT and YYREEE (reference sequence). Trimming at V came to 3 bases and at J to 10 bases, leaving 12 bases not matched to a gene. CDR3 nucleotide sequence: TGTGCCAGCAGCTCATGGACAGGTACTGCGGACTACACCTTC. This encodes CASSSWTGTADYTF.

This clone was counted a few times. The chain joins TRBV30 to TRBJ1-2; D gene unclear. The CDR3 extends over 12 amino acids. Deletions cut 0 bases from V and 8 bases from J, with 10 bases between. Germline CDR1 is GTSNPN and CDR2 is SVGIG (reference sequence). CDR3 bases: TGTGCCTGGAGTGTATTCCACCGCGGCTACACCTTC. It specifies CAWSVFHRGYTF.

This chain links TRBV6-4 with TRBJ1-2; possible D gene TRBD1, 5 bases. V was trimmed by 2 bases and J by 5 bases, leaving 12 bases between them. In germline, CDR1 is MRHNA, CDR2 SNTAGT. The CDR3 is 14 amino acids. CDR3 nucleotides: TGTGCCAGCAGTGACAACCAGGGTACTTATGGCTACACCTTC. Translation: CASSDNQGTYGYTF.

CDR3 region: CASSNLGVYGYTF. CDR3 in DNA: TGTGCCAGCAGCAATCTGGGAGTCTATGGCTACACCTTC. The V call is TRBV5-4, the J call TRBJ1-2; no clear D. This CDR3 region has 13 residues. Between the trimmed V and J ends, which lost 4 bases and 4 bases, there was a span of 11 bases. The germline gives CDR1 SGHNT, CDR2 YYREEE (reference sequence).

In its sample, this clone was seen many times. V usage is TRBV16 and J usage is TRBJ1-1; D not resolved. Germline V gene lookup returns CDR1 KGHSY and CDR2 FQNENV. The germline V and J ends were trimmed by 4 bases and 3 bases, with 15 bases remaining between them. This CDR3 has 15 amino acids. The CDR3 nucleotides read TGTGCCAGCAGCCCCAGTAGAGGTTTGGACACTGAAGCTTTCTTT. Its protein product is CASSPSRGLDTEAFF.

The V gene is TRBV11-2, the J gene TRBJ2-7; the D is unclear. Germline V gives CDR1 SGHAT, CDR2 FQNNGV. V dropped 2 bases and J dropped 1 base, with 9 bases sitting between them. This CDR3 comprises 14 residues. The CDR3 DNA is TGTGCCAGCAGCTTATCGGGCGAATCCTACGAGCAGTACTTC. It yields the protein CASSLSGESYEQYF. The whole variable domain, remainder taken from reference TRBV11-2 and TRBJ2-7, is EAGVAQSPRYKIIEKRQSVAFWCNPISGHATLYWYQQILGQGPKLLIQFQNNGVVDDSQLPKDRFSAERLKGVDSTLKIQPAKLEDSAVYLCASSLSGESYEQYFGPGTRLTVT.

The rearrangement uses TRBV5-4 and TRBJ2-3, with D maybe TRBD1 (6 bases). This CDR3 contains 14 residues. V lost 2 bases to trimming and J lost 0 bases, with 7 bases between them. Germline V gene data show CDR1 as SGHNT and CDR2 as YYREEE (reference sequence). The CDR3 nucleotides are TGTGCCAGCAGCTTACAGGGTAGCACAGATACGCAGTATTTT. Translated: CASSLQGSTDTQYF.

The chain has TRBV7-2 and TRBJ1-2; D unresolved. The V end lost 1 base, the J end lost 4 bases, and 10 bases lay between the germline ends. Germline values: CDR1 SGHTA, CDR2 FQGNSA. The CDR3 is 14 residues long. This chain's CDR3 is CASSLGAGPYGYTF. The CDR3 bases are TGTGCCAGCAGCTTAGGGGCAGGCCCCTATGGCTACACCTTC.

The table lists this clone with a few counts. The chain couples TRBV5-4 to TRBJ2-5; 9 positions match TRBD1. CDR1 and CDR2 from the germline V gene are SGHNT and YYREEE (reference sequence). The V and J ends lost 4 bases and 4 bases, in that order; junction bases with no gene match: 11. This CDR3 has 16 residues. DNA of the CDR3: TGTGCCAGCAGCCCCCGACAGGGGGTTGTTCGAGAGACCCAGTACTTC. It translates to CASSPRQGVVRETQYF.